This passage covers 11 T cell receptor beta chains from one sample sequenced in a study of shared clonotypes between healthy human individuals. Here immunoSEQ multiplex PCR was the method, and the copy in TCRdb shows in-frame clones only, minus some. The sample shows 1.5 million to 2.5 million clones, just under 95% of them seen only once. Positive CCR7 selection of CD45RO-negative cells yielded the naive CD8 cells, and terminally differentiated effector memory CD45RA+ cells were excluded. The sequenced sample consisted of naive CD8+ T cells sorted from blood. Receptors originate from a man younger than 30 in good health.

As concerns this clone: Other nucleotide sequences from this sample produce the same CDR3. This chain uses TRBV19 with TRBJ1-5; D is unresolved. Germline V gene data show CDR1 as LNHDA and CDR2 as SQIVND (reference sequence). The CDR3 is 14 amino acids. The V and J ends lost 6 bases and 2 bases respectively, with 11 bases between them. CDR3 in DNA: TGTGCCAGTAGATTGGGAGAGGGCAATCAGCCCCAGCATTTT. It specifies CASRLGEGNQPQHF.

The CDR3 sequence is CASSRGNTGELFF. CDR3 sequence (DNA): TGTGCCAGCAGCCGGGGAAACACCGGGGAGCTGTTTTTT. This chain connects TRBV5-5 to TRBJ2-2; a possible D gene is TRBD2 (5 bases). Trimming removed 4 bases at V and 2 bases at J, with 6 bases between. The CDR3 consists of 13 residues. From germline, CDR1 is SGHKS and CDR2 YYEKEE (reference sequence).

V usage is TRBV27 and J usage is TRBJ1-2; possibly TRBD1 for D (6 bases). CDR1 is MNHEY and CDR2 is SMNVEV in the germline V gene (reference sequence). The CDR3 covers 15 residues. V gave up 3 bases and J gave up 1 base, with 12 bases separating them. CDR3 sequence: CASSFRGQINYGYTF. CDR3 sequence (DNA): TGTGCCAGCAGTTTCCGAGGACAGATTAACTATGGCTACACCTTC.

V gene TRBV30 combines with J gene TRBJ2-1, with TRBD2 matching 13 bases. The CDR3 extends over 13 amino acids. Unmatched junction bases numbered 4, after V lost 6 bases and J lost 8 bases. Per germline, CDR1 GTSNPN and CDR2 SVGIG (reference sequence). Here the CDR3 reads CACGLAGAHEQFF. The DNA for the CDR3 is TGTGCCTGCGGACTAGCGGGGGCCCATGAGCAGTTCTTC.

The rearrangement links TRBV29-1 to TRBJ2-1; possibly TRBD1 or TRBD2 for D (5 bases each). V was cut by 3 bases and J by 4 bases, with 13 bases left in between. Per germline, CDR1 SQVTM and CDR2 ANQGSEA. This CDR3 is built from 14 residues. CDR3 DNA sequence: TGCAGCGTTGATAACCAGGGCGGGTACAATGAGCAGTTCTTC. Translated: CSVDNQGGYNEQFF.

The chain carries TRBV5-1 and TRBJ2-1; 13 nucleotides align to TRBD2. V lost 0 bases to trimming and J lost 8 bases; unmatched junction nucleotides: 2. CDR3 length equals 15 residues. Germline loops: CDR1 SGHRS, CDR2 YFSETQ. The CDR3 nucleotides read TGCGCCAGCAGCTTGGCACTAGCGGGAGGGGATGAGCAGTTCTTC. This translates into CASSLALAGGDEQFF.

A few counts support this clone. The identical CDR3 is also encoded by other nucleotide sequences in the sample. CDR3 in DNA: TGTGCCAGCAGCTTAGGACTAGCGGGGAGCTCCTACAATGAGCAGTTCTTC. Translating it yields CASSLGLAGSSYNEQFF. V and J are TRBV7-8 and TRBJ2-1; TRBD2 matches 11 bases. Germline CDR1 and CDR2: SGHVS and FQNEAQ. J gave up 0 bases and V 1 base, and 2 bases lay outside the gene matches. The CDR3 loop spans 17 amino acids.

Regarding this clone: Its ends do not fully match the called genes, so a read error is possible. The gene calls are TRBV5-1 and TRBJ2-5, with D unresolved. Germline V lookup: CDR1 SGHRS, CDR2 YFSETQ. This CDR3 spans 13 amino acids. The CDR3 nucleotides are TGCGCCAGCAGCCTCTTGGAGCAAGCGACCCAGTACTTC. The encoded protein is CASSLLEQATQYF.

The chain has TRBV30 and TRBJ2-7; D call uncertain. The V gene's germline CDR1 is GTSNPN and CDR2 SVGIG (reference sequence). V shed 0 bases and J shed 0 bases, with 18 bases lying between them. This CDR3 spans 17 amino acids. For the CDR3, the DNA is TGTGCCTGGAGTGTACCGCGGTGGGGATCTAGCTCCTACGAGCAGTACTTC. Protein: CAWSVPRWGSSSYEQYF.

As DNA, the CDR3 is TGCGCCAGCACAGACTATACGCTCAATGAGCAGTTCTTC. Protein sequence: CASTDYTLNEQFF. V usage is TRBV10-2 and J usage is TRBJ2-1, with D maybe TRBD2 (5 bases). The V gene lost 7 bases and the J gene lost 6 bases, with 13 bases spanning the gap. The CDR3 covers 13 residues. CDR1 is WSHSY and CDR2 is SAAADI in the germline V gene.

The V call is TRBV11-2, the J call TRBJ2-3; D tentatively fits TRBD1 or TRBD2 (5 bases each). This CDR3 comprises 13 residues. Germline V gene sequence: CDR1 SGHAT, CDR2 FQNNGV. Trimming took off 3 bases at V and 6 bases at J, with 10 bases between the two ends. The chain's CDR3 is CASSFFGTDTQYF. DNA of the CDR3: TGTGCCAGCAGCTTCTTTGGGACGGATACGCAGTATTTT.